One sample yielded the 10 T cell receptor beta chains listed below, sequenced in a study of cytotoxic CD8 clonotypes in ibrutinib-treated CLL (dated by TCRdb to 2020 to 2023). Library method: the immunoSEQ multiplex PCR assay. TCRdb's version of the immuneACCESS table is confined to in-frame rearrangements and falls short of the full clone set. An unresolved V gene accounts for under half of the shortfall where checked; the remainder is of unknown origin. This sample comprises approximately 300,000 clones, about 80% of them detected only once. The leading ten clones occupy 5.5% to 8% of the sample. The sequences come from PBMCs, collected before ibrutinib treatment. The receptors come from a human donor with chronic lymphocytic leukemia.

The V call is TRBV27, the J call TRBJ2-7; 9 bases agree with TRBD1. The CDR3 has 15 amino acids. The germline V gene encodes CDR1 MNHEY and CDR2 SMNVEV (reference sequence). V lost 4 bases and J lost 5; bases outside the gene matches: 9. The CDR3 nucleotides read TGTGCCAGCAGTTCAATCGGGACAGGGTCCCACGAGCAGTACTTC. This codes for CASSSIGTGSHEQYF.

This sequence joins TRBV29-1 and TRBJ1-1, with D hard to call. CDR1 is SQVTM, CDR2 ANQGSEA, per germline. The CDR3 contains 14 residues. V shed 6 bases and J shed 0 bases, with 14 bases lying between them. As DNA, the CDR3 is TGCAGCGTGGGTGACGGATCCATGAACACTGAAGCTTTCTTT. Translation gives CSVGDGSMNTEAFF.

The CDR3 DNA reads TGTGCCAGCAGCTTGGTGGGACAGGTGAACACTGAAGCTTTCTTT. This encodes CASSLVGQVNTEAFF. This rearrangement joins TRBV5-6 to TRBJ1-1; 8 bases align to TRBD1. CDR1 and CDR2 (germline): SGHDT, YYEEEE. The CDR3 covers 15 residues. Trimming took 0 bases from V and 0 from J; bases not matched to a gene: 1.

J is TRBJ1-1 and V is TRBV21-1. TRBV21-1 is classified as a pseudogene. The CDR3 runs to 11 residues. CDR3 in amino acids: CASSKFRGTFF. DNA of the CDR3: TGTGCCAGCAGCAAATTTCGGGGAACTTTCTTT.

This clone was counted once. V gene TRBV5-1 combines with J gene TRBJ1-3; D unclear. In germline, CDR1 is SGHRS, CDR2 YFSETQ. The CDR3 runs to 15 residues. V lost 0 bases to trimming and J lost 0 bases, with 7 bases between them. The CDR3 nucleotides are TGCGCCAGCAGCTTGGCCGGGTTCTCTGGAAACACCATATATTTT. Encoded protein: CASSLAGFSGNTIYF.

This clone was recorded a few times. The V and J genes are TRBV19 and TRBJ1-5; 9 bases agree with TRBD1. The CDR3 has 14 amino acids. V shed 3 bases, J shed 7 bases, and the junction held 4 bases outside the gene matches. In germline, CDR1 is LNHDA, CDR2 SQIVND (reference sequence). The CDR3 nucleotides read TGTGCCAGTAGTATTCGGGACAGGGCCCAGCCCCAGCATTTT. Amino acids: CASSIRDRAQPQHF.

This clone has only one observation. This chain uses TRBV5-1 with TRBJ2-2, with TRBD1 matching 7 bases. Germline V gene lookup returns CDR1 SGHRS and CDR2 YFSETQ. This CDR3 contains 15 residues. The V gene end was trimmed by 0 bases and the J gene end by 3 bases; junction bases not matched to a gene: 2. This CDR3 is CASSLDDRDTGELFF. CDR3 bases: TGCGCCAGCAGCTTGGATGACAGGGACACCGGGGAGCTGTTTTTT.

This clone was observed once. J is TRBJ2-7 and V is TRBV6-6; no firm D call. CDR3 size: 13 residues. Trimming removed 0 bases at V and 2 bases at J, with 5 bases between. Germline CDR1 reads MNHNY; CDR2 reads SVGAGI (reference sequence). CDR3 nucleotide sequence: TGTGCCAGCAGTTACTCCGGGCCCTACGAGCAGTACTTC. Protein product: CASSYSGPYEQYF.

The chain is built from TRBV4-2 and TRBJ2-3, with TRBD1 matching 7 bases. The CDR3 is 18 residues long. In germline, CDR1 is LGHNA, CDR2 YNFKEQ. V shed 1 base and J 2 bases; nucleotides not matched to a gene: 12. DNA for the CDR3: TGTGCCAGCAGCCAAGTTAGGTGGGAAACAGGGGCCACAGATACGCAGTATTTT. Protein: CASSQVRWETGATDTQYF.

The chain recombines TRBV4-1 with TRBJ2-7; D possibly corresponds to TRBD1 (6 bases). V shed 1 base and J shed 4 bases, with 23 bases lying between them. Germline CDR1 and CDR2: MGHRA and YSYEKL. The CDR3 has 18 amino acids. This chain's CDR3 is CASSQATQGFGSQYEQYF. The CDR3 nucleotides are TGCGCCAGCAGCCAAGCAACCCAGGGGTTTGGTTCCCAGTACGAGCAGTACTTC.